This T cell receptor (beta chain) was recorded in a study of regulatory dendritic cells for organ transplantation. Study-level findings and limits: Naive T cells showed high diversity, memory cells less, memory CD8+ least. Alloreactive memory CD8+ T cell pools varied considerably between individuals.

Repertoires were generated with immunoSEQ multiplex PCR, while TCRdb's copy carries only in-frame clones and drops some. The profile shows about 28,000 clones, about four fifths of them singletons. Points on this clone: Its antigen is undetermined.

There are 13 residues in the CDR3. Germline assignment: CDR1 SGHAT and CDR2 FQNNGV. The V and J ends lost 5 bases and 6 bases respectively, with 11 bases between them. FACS sorted CD4+ or CD8+ T cells into CD45RA+ naive and CD45RO+ memory. The chain couples TRBV11-2 to TRBJ1-5; maybe TRBD1 (6 bases). The specimen sequenced was naive CD4+ T cells from blood. The subset: CD45RA+ naive T cells. This clonotype originated in a human donor in good health. CDR3 in amino acids: CASSKQGGQPQHF. CDR3 nucleotides: TGTGCCAGCAGCAAACAGGGTGGTCAGCCCCAGCATTTT. The variable domain in full, completed from reference TRBV11-2 and TRBJ1-5, reads EAGVAQSPRYKIIEKRQSVAFWCNPISGHATLYWYQQILGQGPKLLIQFQNNGVVDDSQLPKDRFSAERLKGVDSTLKIQPAKLEDSAVYLCASSKQGGQPQHFGDGTRLSIL.